A single sample is the source of the 13 T cell receptor beta chains below, sequenced in a study of T cells in Graves' hyperthyroidism and ophthalmopathy (dated by TCRdb to the late 2010s). The library was prepared using multiplex PCR. Sequencing was performed on an Illumina HiSeq 2000. The TCR beta CDR3 regions were amplified from the RNA transcripts. The TCR CDR3 was subjected to a first round of RT-PCR using the HTBI primer set and the Qiagen OneStep RT-PCR kit. TCRdb cleaned the public reads at Q25 with fastp, built clones with MiXCR and kept in-frame beta chains. All rows with the same CDR3 protein become a single entry with the most common DNA and genes. A total of hundreds of thousands of distinct CDR3 sequences appear in this sample, about 15% of them only once. Over 10% of the sample lies in the top ten. The sequencing input was blood. The receptors here all came from a man aged 18 to 30 with Graves' ophthalmopathy.

The DNA for the CDR3 is TGTGCCAGCAGCTTAGTGGGGGGACAGGCAACCCCCGAGCAGTACTTC. Its protein product is CASSLVGGQATPEQYF. J is TRBJ2-7 and V is TRBV11-2, with 8 positions matching TRBD1. This CDR3 comprises 16 residues. CDR1 and CDR2 (germline): SGHAT, FQNNGV. Trimming cost V 1 base and J 6 bases; bases outside gene matches: 11.

J is TRBJ1-6 and V is TRBV20-1, with D tentatively TRBD1 (5 bases). The ends were cut back, 4 bases at V and 8 bases at J, with 18 bases in the middle. This CDR3 spans 15 amino acids. CDR1 DFQATT and CDR2 SNEGSKA come from the germline V gene (reference sequence). The CDR3 DNA is TGCAGTGCTACTAAGATCGGGGGGGGAGATTCACCCCTCCACTTT. Translating it yields CSATKIGGGDSPLHF.

At least ten counts were recorded for this clonotype. This sequence joins TRBV10-1 and TRBJ2-7; no clear D. The CDR3 spans 14 residues. Germline CDR1 is WNHNN and CDR2 is SYGVQD (reference sequence). V lost 3 bases and J 0 bases, leaving 9 bases between the germline ends. For the CDR3, the DNA is TGCGCCAGCAGTGAAGGTTCCATCTCCTACGAGCAGTACTTC. As protein: CASSEGSISYEQYF.

Of note for this clonotype: With a much larger clone just one base away, this may be a read error. The V call is TRBV10-3, the J call TRBJ2-7; D call uncertain. Trimming cost V 1 base and J 2 bases, with 3 bases left between them. The CDR3 has 12 amino acids. Germline V gives CDR1 ENHRY, CDR2 SYGVKD. The CDR3 is CAISEFTYEQYF. As DNA, the CDR3 is TGTGCCATCAGTGAGTTTACCTACGAGCAGTACTTC.

This clonotype has at least ten counts. The chain couples TRBV6-4 to TRBJ1-5; 9 bases map to TRBD1. Germline loops: CDR1 MRHNA, CDR2 SNTAGT. The V and J ends lost 4 bases and 7 bases, in that order; junction bases with no gene match: 11. The CDR3 length is 16 residues. In nucleotides, the CDR3 is TGTGCCAGCAGTGGGGAGGGACAGGGAAGGAGACAGCCCCAGCATTTT. It translates to CASSGEGQGRRQPQHF.

This clonotype was recorded at least ten times. The V and J genes are TRBV10-3 and TRBJ2-1; 9 bases fit TRBD2. Per the germline V gene, CDR1 is ENHRY and CDR2 is SYGVKD. The V segment lost 0 bases and the J segment 3 bases; nucleotides outside the gene matches: 12. The CDR3 sequence is 19 residues long. In DNA, the CDR3 is TGTGCCATCAGTGAGTCGATACTCCCGGGACTAGCTGTCTACAATGAGCAGTTCTTC. Amino acid sequence: CAISESILPGLAVYNEQFF.

The table lists this clonotype with many counts. The chain employs TRBV11-2 and TRBJ2-1; possible D gene TRBD1, 6 bases. V was clipped by 3 bases and J by 3 bases, with 9 bases between them. Looked up from germline, CDR1 is SGHAT and CDR2 is FQNNGV. The CDR3 is 14 amino acids. The CDR3 DNA reads TGTGCCAGCAGCTTTAACAGGGACTACAATGAGCAGTTCTTC. Translated, it gives CASSFNRDYNEQFF. The entire variable domain, with the rest obtained from reference TRBV11-2 and TRBJ2-1, is as follows: EAGVAQSPRYKIIEKRQSVAFWCNPISGHATLYWYQQILGQGPKLLIQFQNNGVVDDSQLPKDRFSAERLKGVDSTLKIQPAKLEDSAVYLCASSFNRDYNEQFFGPGTRLTVL.

At least ten counts were recorded for this clonotype. This chain uses TRBV9 with TRBJ2-5; no clear D. Trimming left V 4 bases short and J 7 bases short, with 14 bases between. This CDR3 contains 13 residues. Looked up from germline, CDR1 is SGDLS and CDR2 is YYNGEE. The chain's CDR3 is CASSPQSPGTQYF. CDR3 DNA: TGTGCCAGCAGCCCTCAGAGCCCGGGGACCCAGTACTTC.

Many counts were recorded for this clonotype. The chain couples TRBV6-2 or TRBV6-3 to TRBJ2-5; possible D gene TRBD1, 5 bases. The CDR3 spans 12 residues. Germline lookup yields CDR1 MNHEY and CDR2 SVGEGT. V shed 5 bases and J shed 6 bases, with 10 bases lying between them. The CDR3 coding sequence is TGTGCCAGCAGTCAGGGAAGGAAGACCCAGTACTTC. It is translated as CASSQGRKTQYF.

This clonotype was seen repeatedly, ten times or more. V and J are TRBV9 and TRBJ2-2; weak D call: TRBD2 (6 bases). V lost 6 bases, J lost 3 bases, and 21 bases lay in between. Germline CDR1 reads SGDLS; CDR2 reads YYNGEE. The CDR3 totals 17 residues. As DNA, the CDR3 is TGTGCCAGCACCCGGCAGGAGGGCCTGGGGTACACCGGGGAGCTGTTTTTT. This sequence encodes CASTRQEGLGYTGELFF.

This rearrangement joins TRBV12-3 or TRBV12-4 to TRBJ2-3; perhaps TRBD2 as D (5 bases). The CDR3 consists of 14 residues. V lost 3 bases, J lost 3 bases, and 10 bases lay in between. As DNA, the CDR3 is TGTGCCAGCAGTTTCGGTCCGGGAACAGATACGCAGTATTTT. As protein: CASSFGPGTDTQYF.

This clonotype was observed many times. The rearrangement uses TRBV6-2 or TRBV6-3 and TRBJ1-2; D remains unclear. CDR3 size: 12 residues. Looked up from germline, CDR1 is MNHEY and CDR2 is SVGEGT. The germline V and J ends were trimmed by 7 bases and 6 bases, with 12 bases remaining between them. The CDR3: CASNRGGDGYTF. CDR3 sequence (DNA): TGTGCCAGCAATCGGGGAGGAGATGGCTACACCTTC.

In its sample, this clonotype was seen many times. The genes are TRBV5-5 and TRBJ2-7, with no clear D. This CDR3 spans 12 amino acids. Deletions cut 1 base from V and 4 bases from J, with 6 bases between. The germline gives CDR1 SGHKS, CDR2 YYEKEE (reference sequence). CDR3 residues: CASSLTLYEQYF. CDR3 coding DNA: TGTGCCAGCAGCTTGACCTTATACGAGCAGTACTTC.